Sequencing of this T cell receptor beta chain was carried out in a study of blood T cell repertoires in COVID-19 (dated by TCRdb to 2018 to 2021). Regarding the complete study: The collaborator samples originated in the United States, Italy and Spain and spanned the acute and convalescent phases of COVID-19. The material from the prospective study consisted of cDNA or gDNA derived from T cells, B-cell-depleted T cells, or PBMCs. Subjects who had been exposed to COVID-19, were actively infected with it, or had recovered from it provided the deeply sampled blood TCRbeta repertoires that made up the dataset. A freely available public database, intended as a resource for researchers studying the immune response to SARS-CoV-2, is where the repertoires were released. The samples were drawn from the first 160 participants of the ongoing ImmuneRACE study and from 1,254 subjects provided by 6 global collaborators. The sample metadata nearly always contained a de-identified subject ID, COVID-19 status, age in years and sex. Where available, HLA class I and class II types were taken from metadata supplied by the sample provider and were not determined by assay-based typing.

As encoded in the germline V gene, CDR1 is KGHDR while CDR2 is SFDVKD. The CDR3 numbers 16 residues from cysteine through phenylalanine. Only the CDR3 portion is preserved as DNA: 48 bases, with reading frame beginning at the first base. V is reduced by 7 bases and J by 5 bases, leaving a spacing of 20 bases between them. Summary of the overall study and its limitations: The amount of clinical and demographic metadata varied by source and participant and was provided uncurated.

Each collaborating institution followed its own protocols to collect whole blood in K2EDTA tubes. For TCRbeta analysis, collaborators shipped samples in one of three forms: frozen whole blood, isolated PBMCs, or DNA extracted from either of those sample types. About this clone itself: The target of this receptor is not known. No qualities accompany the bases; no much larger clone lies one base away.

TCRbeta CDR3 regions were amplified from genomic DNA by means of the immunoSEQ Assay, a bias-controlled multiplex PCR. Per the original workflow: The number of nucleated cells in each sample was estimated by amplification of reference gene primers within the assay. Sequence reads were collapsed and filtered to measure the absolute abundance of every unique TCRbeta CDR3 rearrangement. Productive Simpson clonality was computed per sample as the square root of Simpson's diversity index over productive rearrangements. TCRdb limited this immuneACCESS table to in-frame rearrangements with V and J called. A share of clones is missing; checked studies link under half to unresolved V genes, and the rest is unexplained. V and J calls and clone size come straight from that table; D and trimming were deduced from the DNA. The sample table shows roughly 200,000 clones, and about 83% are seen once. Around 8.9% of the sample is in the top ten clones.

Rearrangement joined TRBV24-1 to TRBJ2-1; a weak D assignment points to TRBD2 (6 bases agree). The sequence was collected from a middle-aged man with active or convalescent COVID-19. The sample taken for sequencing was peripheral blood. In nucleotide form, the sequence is TGTGCCACCAGGCCCTCGGGGGAAAGGGAGGACAATGAGCAGTTCTTC. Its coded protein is CATRPSGEREDNEQFF.